This TCR beta chain comes out of a study of blood T cell repertoires in COVID-19. Repertoires were generated with immunoSEQ multiplex PCR, while TCRdb's copy carries only in-frame clones and drops some. The sample lists approximately 210,000 clones, roughly 90% occurring once. Per germline, CDR1 GTSNPN and CDR2 SVGIG (reference sequence). Trimming cost V 4 bases and J 5 bases, with 16 bases left between them. The CDR3 contains 14 residues. The chain links TRBV30 to TRBJ2-3; a possible D gene is TRBD1 (5 bases). This receptor was taken from a woman aged 40 to 50 with acute or convalescent COVID-19. Sequencing was performed on peripheral blood. Here the CDR3 DNA reads TGTGCCTGGAACGGACAAGGGATAAGAGATACGCAGTATTTT. Protein: CAWNGQGIRDTQYF.